The 13 T cell receptor beta chains in this list originate from one sample, sequenced in a study of T cells in localized non-small cell lung cancer. Data came from immunoSEQ multiplex PCR; TCRdb stores just in-frame clones and leaves some out. The sample contains about 33,000 clones, about nine tenths of which appear only once. Sequencing was performed on peripheral blood, taken before any cancer treatment. The receptor set was obtained from a man between 35 and 75 years old with stage I lung adenocarcinoma.

This clone was seen once. The J gene is TRBJ2-1, the V gene TRBV7-9; D is unclear. Germline V CDR1 and CDR2: SEHNR, FQNEAQ (reference sequence). This CDR3 spans 15 amino acids. V was trimmed by 4 bases and J by 0 bases, leaving 10 bases between them. The CDR3 here is CASSSGPGSYNEQFF. The CDR3 nucleotides read TGTGCCAGCAGCTCCGGACCGGGCTCCTACAATGAGCAGTTCTTC.

The chain uses TRBV6-1 and TRBJ2-6, with D tentatively TRBD1 (6 bases). Germline CDR1 and CDR2: MNHNS and SASEGT. The CDR3 loop spans 14 amino acids. The V gene lost 7 bases and the J gene lost 2 bases, with 9 bases spanning the gap. The CDR3 region is CASTTGTGANVLTF. The CDR3 DNA sequence: TGTGCCAGCACTACAGGGACTGGGGCCAACGTCCTGACTTTC.

This rearrangement joins TRBV4-2 to TRBJ1-1; D remains unclear. CDR1 and CDR2 from the germline V gene are LGHNA and YNFKEQ. There are 14 residues in the CDR3. V gave up 0 bases and J gave up 8 bases, with 13 bases separating them. This CDR3 reads CASSQEARGEEAFF. CDR3 DNA sequence: TGTGCCAGCAGCCAAGAGGCACGGGGAGAAGAAGCTTTCTTT.

The CDR3 loop is CASQFLGRGEAFF. For the CDR3, the DNA is TGTGCCAGTCAGTTTCTGGGCCGAGGGGAAGCTTTCTTT. This sequence joins TRBV19 and TRBJ1-1, with no clear D. V lost 8 bases and J lost 8, with 18 bases in between. CDR3 size: 13 residues. CDR1 LNHDA and CDR2 SQIVND come from the germline V gene (reference sequence).

This clone was found once. The V and J genes are TRBV5-1 and TRBJ1-1; D gene unclear. The CDR3 totals 15 residues. V lost 4 bases and J 3 bases, leaving 16 bases between the germline ends. Germline V gene lookup returns CDR1 SGHRS and CDR2 YFSETQ. The CDR3 sequence is CASSPSPGRDTEAFF. Here the CDR3 DNA reads TGCGCCAGCAGCCCCTCCCCGGGAAGAGACACTGAAGCTTTCTTT.

Notes on this clone: Other DNA variants within this sample encode the same CDR3. V gene TRBV5-6 combines with J gene TRBJ2-7, with a tentative D call TRBD2 (7 bases). The CDR3 sequence is 15 residues long. Trimming pared 0 bases from V and 9 bases from J, leaving 19 bases between. The germline gives CDR1 SGHDT, CDR2 YYEEEE. The CDR3 region is CASSLGGGRERGQYF. The CDR3, as DNA: TGTGCCAGCAGCTTGGGGGGGGGCAGGGAGAGGGGGCAGTACTTC.

V and J are TRBV19 and TRBJ2-7; 8 nucleotides agree with TRBD1. CDR3 length: 13 amino acids. J lost 2 bases, V lost 5 bases, and 2 bases had no gene match. Germline V gene data show CDR1 as LNHDA and CDR2 as SQIVND (reference sequence). The CDR3 nucleotides are TGTGCCAGTAGTGTGACAGGGGCCTACGAGCAGTACTTC. It translates to CASSVTGAYEQYF. The variable domain in full, completed from reference TRBV19 and TRBJ2-7, reads DGGITQSPKYLFRKEGQNVTLSCEQNLNHDAMYWYRQDPGQGLRLIYYSQIVNDFQKGDIAEGYSVSREKKESFPLTVTSAQKNPTAFYLCASSVTGAYEQYFGPGTRLTVT.

The rearrangement joins TRBV5-1 to TRBJ1-1; D call uncertain. The CDR3 runs to 14 residues. Trimming removed 4 bases from V and 1 base from J, with 11 bases in between. Germline values: CDR1 SGHRS, CDR2 YFSETQ. The CDR3 protein is CASSVHKENTEAFF. The CDR3 region has the DNA TGCGCCAGCAGCGTACACAAGGAGAACACTGAAGCTTTCTTT.

The chain is built from TRBV6-6 and TRBJ1-3, with 10 bases matching TRBD1. The CDR3 length is 13 residues. The J segment lost 6 bases and the V segment lost 7 bases, leaving 3 bases of the junction unmatched. Germline loops: CDR1 MNHNY, CDR2 SVGAGI (reference sequence). CDR3 coding DNA: TGTGCCAGCATCGGGACAGGGGAAAACACCATATATTTT. Translating it yields CASIGTGENTIYF.

The gene calls are TRBV6-1 and TRBJ1-5; D not certain. Germline CDR1 MNHNS, CDR2 SASEGT. The CDR3 consists of 15 residues. Deletions cut 2 bases from V and 0 bases from J, with 8 bases between. The CDR3 bases are TGTGCCAGCAGTGAATTGTCGGGTAGCAATCAGCCCCAGCATTTT. Amino acids: CASSELSGSNQPQHF.

CDR3 residues: CASSAGTSGGSFSYEQYF. The DNA of the CDR3 is TGTGCCAGCAGTGCCGGGACTAGCGGGGGGAGCTTCTCCTACGAGCAGTACTTC. The chain employs TRBV6-1 and TRBJ2-7, with 15 bases matching TRBD2. The length of the CDR3 is 18 residues. Losses at the gene ends were 4 bases for V and 0 bases for J; bases not matched to a gene: 7. Looked up from germline, CDR1 is MNHNS and CDR2 is SASEGT.

This clone was picked up one time. The V call is TRBV6-1, the J call TRBJ2-7; D gene unclear. The germline V gene encodes CDR1 MNHNS and CDR2 SASEGT. The CDR3 is 14 residues long. Trimming left V 7 bases short and J 0 bases short, with 13 bases between. CDR3 bases: TGTGCCAGCACAAGGGAAGCCCTCTCCTACGAGCAGTACTTC. The encoded protein is CASTREALSYEQYF.

The CDR3 coding sequence is TGTGCCAGCAGTCTCCAGGGGAGGGCAGATACGCAGTATTTT. This sequence encodes CASSLQGRADTQYF. The rearrangement uses TRBV27 and TRBJ2-3; D may be TRBD2 (7 bases). CDR1 is MNHEY and CDR2 is SMNVEV in the germline V gene (reference sequence). V was pared by 5 bases and J by 4 bases, with 13 bases between. The CDR3 consists of 14 residues.